This T cell receptor (beta chain) was identified during a study of cytomegalovirus exposure and HLA in healthy donors. The CDR3 runs to 12 residues. Amplification used 60 Vbeta primers and 13 Jbeta primers. Only in-frame clones appear in the TCRdb table, and some are missing; sequencing was by immunoSEQ multiplex PCR. Among approximately 110,000 clones listed, around three quarters were seen once. The chain employs TRBV21-1 and TRBJ1-4; whether TRBD1, the table's D call, matches the DNA was not checked. TRBV21-1 counts as a pseudogene. The clonotype originates from a middle-aged woman in good health and CMV-seronegative. Sequencing input: PBMCs. The DNA of the CDR3 is TGTGCCAGCAGCAAAGAGGGGGAAAAACTGTTTTTT. Its translation is CASSKEGEKLFF.